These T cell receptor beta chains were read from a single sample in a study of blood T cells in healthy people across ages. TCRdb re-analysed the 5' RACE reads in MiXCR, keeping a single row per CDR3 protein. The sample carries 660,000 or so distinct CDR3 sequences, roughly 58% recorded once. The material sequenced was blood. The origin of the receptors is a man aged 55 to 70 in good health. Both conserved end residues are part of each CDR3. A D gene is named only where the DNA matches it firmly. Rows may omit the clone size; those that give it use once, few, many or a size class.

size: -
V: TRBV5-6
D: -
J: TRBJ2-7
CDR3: CASSFWGTPSYEQYF
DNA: TGTGCCAGCAGCTTTTGGGGCACCCCCTCCTACGAGCAGTACTTC

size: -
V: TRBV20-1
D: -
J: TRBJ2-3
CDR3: CSAKRDTQYF
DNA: TGCAGTGCTAAGAGAGATACGCAGTATTTT

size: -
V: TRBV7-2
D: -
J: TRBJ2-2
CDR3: CASSLGRGAGELFF
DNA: TGTGCCAGCAGCTTAGGCAGGGGGGCCGGGGAGCTGTTTTTT

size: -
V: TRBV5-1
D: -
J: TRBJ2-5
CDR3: CASSRDGTQETQYF
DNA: TGCGCCAGCAGCCGGGACGGAACCCAAGAGACCCAGTACTTC

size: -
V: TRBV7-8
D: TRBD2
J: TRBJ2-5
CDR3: CASSQGLASVTQYF
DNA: TGTGCCAGCAGCCAAGGACTAGCGTCGGTGACCCAGTACTTC

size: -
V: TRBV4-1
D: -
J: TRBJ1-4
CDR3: CASSHKISGASNEKLFF
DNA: TGCGCCAGCAGCCACAAGATTTCAGGGGCCAGTAATGAAAAACTGTTTTTT

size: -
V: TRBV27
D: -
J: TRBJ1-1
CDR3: CASSRSDRNTEAFF
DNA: TGTGCCAGCAGCCGGTCCGACAGGAACACTGAAGCTTTCTTT

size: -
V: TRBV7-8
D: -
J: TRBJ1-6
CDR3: CASSLQVYSPLHF
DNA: TGTGCCAGCAGCTTACAGGTCTATTCACCCCTCCACTTT

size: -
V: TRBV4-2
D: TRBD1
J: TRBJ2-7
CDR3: CASSQAWGTGYNEQYF
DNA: TGTGCCAGCAGCCAAGCTTGGGGGACAGGATACAATGAGCAGTACTTC

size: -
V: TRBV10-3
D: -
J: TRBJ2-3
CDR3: CATIKTRGSTDTQYF
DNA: TGTGCCACTATCAAGACTCGTGGAAGCACAGATACGCAGTATTTT

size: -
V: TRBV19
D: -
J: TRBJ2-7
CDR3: CASSIPLHEQYF
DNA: TGTGCCAGTAGTATCCCCCTTCACGAGCAGTACTTC

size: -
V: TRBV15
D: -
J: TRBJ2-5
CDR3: CATSGTGRRETQYF
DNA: TGTGCCACCAGCGGTACAGGGAGGCGAGAGACCCAGTACTTC

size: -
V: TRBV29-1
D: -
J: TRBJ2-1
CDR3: CSVEMSRGTEQFF
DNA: TGCAGCGTTGAAATGAGCCGGGGGACTGAGCAGTTCTTC

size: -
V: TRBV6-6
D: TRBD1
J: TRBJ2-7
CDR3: CANNKQGSYEQYF
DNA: TGTGCCAACAATAAACAGGGGTCCTACGAGCAGTACTTC

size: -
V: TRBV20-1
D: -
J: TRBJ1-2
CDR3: CSATGHSYGYTF
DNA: TGCAGTGCTACGGGACACAGCTATGGCTACACCTTC

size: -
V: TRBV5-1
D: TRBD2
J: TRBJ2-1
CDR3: CASRTGTSLNEQFF
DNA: TGCGCCAGCAGGACCGGGACTAGCCTCAATGAGCAGTTCTTC

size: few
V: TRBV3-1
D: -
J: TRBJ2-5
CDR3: CASSQDLAGETQYF
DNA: TGTGCCAGCAGCCAAGATCTAGCTGGGGAGACCCAGTACTTC

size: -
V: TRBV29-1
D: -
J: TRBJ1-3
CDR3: CSVRRSSGNTIYF
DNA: TGCAGCGTCCGCAGGAGCTCTGGAAACACCATATATTTT

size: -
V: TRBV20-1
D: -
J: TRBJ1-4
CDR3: CSARDPGRRNEKLFF
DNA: TGCAGTGCTAGAGATCCGGGACGGAGAAATGAAAAACTGTTTTTT

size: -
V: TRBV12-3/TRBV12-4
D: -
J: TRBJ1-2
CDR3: CASSLAGRGGGYTF
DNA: TGTGCCAGCAGTTTAGCGGGTAGGGGTGGTGGCTACACCTTC

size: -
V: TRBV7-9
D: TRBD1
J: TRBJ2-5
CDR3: CASSALTGGVEETQYF
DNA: TGTGCCAGCAGCGCCCTGACAGGGGGGGTAGAGGAGACCCAGTACTTC

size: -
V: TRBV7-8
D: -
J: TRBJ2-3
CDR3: CASSLALEPHGDTQYF
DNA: TGTGCCAGCAGCTTAGCGCTGGAACCCCATGGGGATACGCAGTATTTT

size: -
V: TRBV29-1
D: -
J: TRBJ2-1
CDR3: CSVDWGLGLVVVNEQFF
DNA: TGCAGCGTTGATTGGGGCCTGGGGCTAGTGGTCGTCAATGAGCAGTTCTTC

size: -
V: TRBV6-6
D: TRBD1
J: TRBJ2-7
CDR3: CACRPGQGDYEQYF
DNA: TGTGCCTGCAGACCCGGACAGGGGGACTACGAGCAGTACTTC

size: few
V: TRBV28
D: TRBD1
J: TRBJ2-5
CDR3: CASRTGGRQETQYF
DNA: TGTGCCAGCAGGACAGGGGGCCGGCAAGAGACCCAGTACTTC

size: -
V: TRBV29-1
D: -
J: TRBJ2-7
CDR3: CSVGASGAIHEQYF
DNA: TGCAGCGTTGGGGCGTCGGGGGCGATCCACGAGCAGTACTTC

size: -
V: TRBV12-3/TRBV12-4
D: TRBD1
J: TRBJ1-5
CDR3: CASSSWDRLDQPQHF
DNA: TGTGCCAGCAGTTCCTGGGACAGGCTAGATCAGCCCCAGCATTTT

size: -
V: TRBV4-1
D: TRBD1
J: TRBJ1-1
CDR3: CASSQDGYRGEAFF
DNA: TGCGCCAGCAGCCAAGATGGATACAGGGGTGAAGCTTTCTTT

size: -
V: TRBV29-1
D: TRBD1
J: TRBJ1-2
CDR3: CSVGDSSPYTF
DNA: TGCAGCGTTGGGGACAGTTCTCCCTACACCTTC

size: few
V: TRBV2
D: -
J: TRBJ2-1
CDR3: CASSEEYNEQFF
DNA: TGTGCCAGCAGTGAGGAGTACAATGAGCAGTTCTTC

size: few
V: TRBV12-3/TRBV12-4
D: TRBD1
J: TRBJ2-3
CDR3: CASSSQGAYGADTQYF
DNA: TGTGCCAGCAGTTCCCAGGGGGCGTATGGTGCAGATACGCAGTATTTT

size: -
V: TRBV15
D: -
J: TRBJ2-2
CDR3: CATSATTGLANTGELFF
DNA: TGTGCCACCAGCGCTACGACAGGCCTCGCGAACACCGGGGAGCTGTTTTTT

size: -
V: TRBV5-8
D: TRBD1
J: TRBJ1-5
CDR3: CASTMTGDSNQPQHF
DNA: TGTGCCAGCACCATGACAGGGGATAGCAATCAGCCCCAGCATTTT

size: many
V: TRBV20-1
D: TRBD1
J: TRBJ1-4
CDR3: CSAGTVTGRRDRNEKLFF
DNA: TGCAGTGCTGGCACGGTGACAGGTCGCCGGGACAGAAATGAAAAACTGTTTTTT

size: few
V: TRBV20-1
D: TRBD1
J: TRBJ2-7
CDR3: CSARVAGGSYEQYF
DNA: TGCAGTGCTAGAGTAGCAGGGGGCTCCTACGAGCAGTACTTC

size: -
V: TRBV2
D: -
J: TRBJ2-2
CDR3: CASRDNANTGELFF
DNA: TGTGCCAGCAGGGACAACGCGAACACCGGGGAGCTGTTTTTT

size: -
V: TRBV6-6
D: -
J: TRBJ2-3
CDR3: CASSYQRQGTDTQYF
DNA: TGTGCCAGCAGTTACCAGCGACAGGGCACAGATACGCAGTATTTT

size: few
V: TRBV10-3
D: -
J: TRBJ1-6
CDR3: CAISESKIQGSSPLHF
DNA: TGTGCCATCAGTGAGTCGAAGATACAGGGCAGCTCACCCCTCCACTTT

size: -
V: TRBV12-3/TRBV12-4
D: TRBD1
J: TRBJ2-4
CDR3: CASSPSGTGLAKNIQYF
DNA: TGTGCCAGCAGTCCTTCCGGGACAGGGCTAGCCAAAAACATTCAGTACTTC

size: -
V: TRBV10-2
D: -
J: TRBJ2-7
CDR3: CASSYRGGTTAYEQYF
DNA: TGCGCCAGCAGCTACAGGGGAGGGACTACGGCCTACGAGCAGTACTTC

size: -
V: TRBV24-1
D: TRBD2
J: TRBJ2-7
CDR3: CATSDLLGGEGYEQYF
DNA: TGTGCCACCAGTGATTTGCTGGGTGGGGAGGGCTACGAGCAGTACTTC

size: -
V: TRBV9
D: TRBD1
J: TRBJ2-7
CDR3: CASTPGGSSYEQYF
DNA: TGTGCCAGCACGCCAGGGGGCAGTTCCTACGAGCAGTACTTC

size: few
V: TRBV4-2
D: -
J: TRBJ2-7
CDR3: CASSQDLQASSYEQYF
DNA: TGTGCCAGCAGCCAAGACTTGCAGGCGTCCTCCTACGAGCAGTACTTC

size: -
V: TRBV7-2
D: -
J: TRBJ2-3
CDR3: CASSLVGSSGWGDTQYF
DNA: TGTGCCAGCAGCTTAGTTGGGAGCTCTGGGTGGGGAGATACGCAGTATTTT

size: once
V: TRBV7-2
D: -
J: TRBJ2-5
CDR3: CASSPGVWGETQYF
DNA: TGTGCCAGCAGCCCGGGGGTATGGGGAGAGACCCAGTACTTC

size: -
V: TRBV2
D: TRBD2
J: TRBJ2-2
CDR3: CASSWGSGGVAGELFF
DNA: TGTGCCAGCAGTTGGGGTAGCGGGGGGGTCGCCGGGGAGCTGTTTTTT

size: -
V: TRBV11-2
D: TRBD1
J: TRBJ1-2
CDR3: CASSRQGGGYTF
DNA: TGTGCCAGCAGTCGACAGGGGGGTGGCTACACCTTC

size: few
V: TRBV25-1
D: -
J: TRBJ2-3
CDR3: CASSEPPPGADTQYF
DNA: TGTGCCAGCAGTGAGCCTCCTCCAGGGGCAGATACGCAGTATTTT

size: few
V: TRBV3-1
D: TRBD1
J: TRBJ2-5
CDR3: CASSQDGTGGRETQYF
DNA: TGTGCCAGCAGCCAAGATGGAACAGGGGGACGGGAGACCCAGTACTTC

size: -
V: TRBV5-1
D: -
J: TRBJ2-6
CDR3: CASSSSGFSGANVLTF
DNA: TGCGCCAGCAGCTCCTCAGGGTTCTCTGGGGCCAACGTCCTGACTTTC

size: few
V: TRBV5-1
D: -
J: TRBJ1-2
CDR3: CASSLAGRGGDGYTF
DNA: TGCGCCAGCAGCTTGGCGGGCAGGGGCGGTGATGGCTACACCTTC

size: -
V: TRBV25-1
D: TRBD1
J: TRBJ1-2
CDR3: CASSELTTGGRGYTF
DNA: TGTGCCAGCAGTGAATTAACAACAGGGGGCCGGGGCTACACCTTC

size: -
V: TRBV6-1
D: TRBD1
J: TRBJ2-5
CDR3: CATSRTGSLETQYF
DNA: TGTGCCACTTCGCGGACAGGGAGTTTAGAGACCCAGTACTTC

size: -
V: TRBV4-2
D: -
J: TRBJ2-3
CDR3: CASSQMGVGSGITDMRYF
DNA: -

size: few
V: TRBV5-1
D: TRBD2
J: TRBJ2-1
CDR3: CASSLQTSGGANEQFF
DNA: TGCGCCAGCAGCCTCCAAACTAGCGGGGGGGCTAATGAGCAGTTCTTC

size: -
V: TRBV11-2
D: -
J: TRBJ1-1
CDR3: CASSFFSGPGANTEAFF
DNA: TGTGCCAGCAGCTTTTTCAGCGGCCCAGGGGCGAACACTGAAGCTTTCTTT

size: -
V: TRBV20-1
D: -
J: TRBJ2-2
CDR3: CSARVSGARLTGELFF
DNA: TGCAGTGCTAGAGTGTCGGGGGCGCGACTGACCGGGGAGCTGTTTTTT